This T cell receptor (beta chain) is drawn from a study of early T cells in non-severe SARS-CoV-2 infection. TCRdb itself ran the 5' RACE reads through MiXCR, one entry per CDR3 protein. Altogether around 57,000 distinct CDR3 sequences are present, around 10% being singletons, with the ten largest covering about 9.4%. The sample holds one count of this clonotype. It may be a read error: a sequence one base away is much more abundant. The conserved closing phenylalanine or tryptophan is absent in this CDR3, likely reflecting a read error. The J segment lost 6 bases and the V segment lost 5 bases, leaving 9 bases of the junction unmatched. The V gene's germline CDR1 is SGHAT and CDR2 FQNNGV. The CDR3 is 15 residues long.

This chain links TRBV11-2 with TRBJ2-3, with 9 nucleotides matching TRBD2. The sequencing sample was made of whole blood. This clonotype was sampled from an adult who was a healthcare worker with PCR-confirmed SARS-CoV-2 infection or an uninfected control (not recorded which). The CDR3 DNA sequence: TGTGCCAGCAGCCTAAAGGGACTAGCATCCGATACGCAGTATTCT. Translating gives CASSLKGLASDTQYS.